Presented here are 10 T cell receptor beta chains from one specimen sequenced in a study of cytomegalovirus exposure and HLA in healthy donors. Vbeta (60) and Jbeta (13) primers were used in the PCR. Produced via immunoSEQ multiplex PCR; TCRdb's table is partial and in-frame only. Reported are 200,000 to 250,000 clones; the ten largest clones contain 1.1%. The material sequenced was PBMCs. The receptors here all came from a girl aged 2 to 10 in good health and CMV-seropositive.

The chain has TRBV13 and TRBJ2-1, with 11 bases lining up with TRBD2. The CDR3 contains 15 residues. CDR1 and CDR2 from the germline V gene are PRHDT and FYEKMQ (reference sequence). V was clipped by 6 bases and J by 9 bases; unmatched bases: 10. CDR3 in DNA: TGTGCCAGCAGTTTTCTTAGCGGGAGGGCCGGTGAGCAGTTCTTC. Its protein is CASSFLSGRAGEQFF.

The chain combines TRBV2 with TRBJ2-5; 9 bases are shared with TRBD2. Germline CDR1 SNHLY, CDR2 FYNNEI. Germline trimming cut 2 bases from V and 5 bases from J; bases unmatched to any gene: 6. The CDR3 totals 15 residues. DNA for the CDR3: TGTGCCAGCAGTGAACTAGCGGGGCCGAGGGAGACCCAGTACTTC. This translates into CASSELAGPRETQYF. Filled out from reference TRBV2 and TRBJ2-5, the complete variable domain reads EPEVTQTPSHQVTQMGQEVILRCVPISNHLYFYWYRQILGQKVEFLVSFYNNEISEKSEIFDDQFSVERPDGSNFTLKIRSTKLEDSAMYFCASSELAGPRETQYFGPGTRLLVL.

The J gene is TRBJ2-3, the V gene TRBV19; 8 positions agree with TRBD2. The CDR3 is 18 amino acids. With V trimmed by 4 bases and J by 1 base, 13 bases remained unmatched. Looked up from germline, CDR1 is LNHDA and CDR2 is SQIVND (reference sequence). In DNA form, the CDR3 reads TGTGCCAGTAGTAAGGGAGAAACGGGACTAGGAGGCACAGATACGCAGTATTTT. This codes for CASSKGETGLGGTDTQYF.

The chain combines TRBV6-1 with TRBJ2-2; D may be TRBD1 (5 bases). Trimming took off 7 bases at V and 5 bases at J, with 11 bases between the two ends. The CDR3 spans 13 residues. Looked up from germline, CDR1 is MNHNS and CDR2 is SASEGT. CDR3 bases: TGTGCCAGCACGCAAGGGGTAACCGGGGAGCTGTTTTTT. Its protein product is CASTQGVTGELFF.

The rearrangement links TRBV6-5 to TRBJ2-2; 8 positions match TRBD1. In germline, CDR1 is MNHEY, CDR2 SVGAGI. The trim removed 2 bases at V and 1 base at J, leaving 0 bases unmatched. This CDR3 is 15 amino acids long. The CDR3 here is CASSYGTGNTGELFF. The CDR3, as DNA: TGTGCCAGCAGTTACGGGACAGGGAACACCGGGGAGCTGTTTTTT.

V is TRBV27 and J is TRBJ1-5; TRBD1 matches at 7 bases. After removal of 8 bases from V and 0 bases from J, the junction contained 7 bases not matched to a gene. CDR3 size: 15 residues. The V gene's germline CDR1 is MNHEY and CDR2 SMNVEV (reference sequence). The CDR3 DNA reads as TGTGCCAGCCGAGGACAGGACAATAGCAATCAGCCCCAGCATTTT. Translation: CASRGQDNSNQPQHF.

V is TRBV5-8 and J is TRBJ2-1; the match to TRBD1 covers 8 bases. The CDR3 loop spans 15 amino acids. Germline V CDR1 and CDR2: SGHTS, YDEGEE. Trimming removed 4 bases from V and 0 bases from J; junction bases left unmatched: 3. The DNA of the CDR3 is TGTGCCAGCAGCCGACAGGGGACCTCCTACAATGAGCAGTTCTTC. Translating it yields CASSRQGTSYNEQFF.

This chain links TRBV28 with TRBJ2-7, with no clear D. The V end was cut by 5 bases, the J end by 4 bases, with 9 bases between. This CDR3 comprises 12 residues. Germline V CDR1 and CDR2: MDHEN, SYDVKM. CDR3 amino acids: CASSILLYEQYF. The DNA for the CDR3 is TGTGCCAGCAGTATTCTACTGTACGAGCAGTACTTC.

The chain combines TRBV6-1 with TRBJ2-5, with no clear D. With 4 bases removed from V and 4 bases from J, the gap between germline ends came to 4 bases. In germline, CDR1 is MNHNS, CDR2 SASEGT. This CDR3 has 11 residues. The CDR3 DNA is TGTGCCAGCAGTGCAATAGAGACCCAGTACTTC. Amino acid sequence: CASSAIETQYF.

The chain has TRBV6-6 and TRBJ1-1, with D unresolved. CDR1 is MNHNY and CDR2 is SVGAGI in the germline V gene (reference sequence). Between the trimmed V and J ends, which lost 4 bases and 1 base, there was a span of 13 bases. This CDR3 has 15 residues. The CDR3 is CASSSPAEPNTEAFF. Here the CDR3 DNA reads TGTGCCAGCAGTTCCCCCGCGGAGCCGAACACTGAAGCTTTCTTT.